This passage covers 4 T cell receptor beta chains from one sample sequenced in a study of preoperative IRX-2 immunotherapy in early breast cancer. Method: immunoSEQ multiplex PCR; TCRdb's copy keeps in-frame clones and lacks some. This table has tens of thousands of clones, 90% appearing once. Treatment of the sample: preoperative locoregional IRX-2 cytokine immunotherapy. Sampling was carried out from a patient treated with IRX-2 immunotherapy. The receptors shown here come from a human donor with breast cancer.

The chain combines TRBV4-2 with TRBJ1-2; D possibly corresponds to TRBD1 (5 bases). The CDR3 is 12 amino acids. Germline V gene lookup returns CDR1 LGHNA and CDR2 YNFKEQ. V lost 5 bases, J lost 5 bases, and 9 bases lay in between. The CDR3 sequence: CASSETVYGYTF. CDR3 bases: TGTGCCAGCAGCGAGACAGTTTATGGCTACACCTTC.

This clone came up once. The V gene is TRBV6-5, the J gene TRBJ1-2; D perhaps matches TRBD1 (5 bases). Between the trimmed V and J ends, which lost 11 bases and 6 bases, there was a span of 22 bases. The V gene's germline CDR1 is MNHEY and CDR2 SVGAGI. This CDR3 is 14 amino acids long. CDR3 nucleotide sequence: TGTGCCCGGATTTCCAGGGTTGGGGACGATGGCTACACCTTC. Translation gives CARISRVGDDGYTF.

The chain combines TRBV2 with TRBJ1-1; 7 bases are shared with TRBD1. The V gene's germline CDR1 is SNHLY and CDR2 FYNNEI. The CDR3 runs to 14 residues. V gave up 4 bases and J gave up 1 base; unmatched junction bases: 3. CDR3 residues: CASSGGQANTEAFF. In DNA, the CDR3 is TGTGCCAGCAGTGGAGGACAGGCGAACACTGAAGCTTTCTTT.

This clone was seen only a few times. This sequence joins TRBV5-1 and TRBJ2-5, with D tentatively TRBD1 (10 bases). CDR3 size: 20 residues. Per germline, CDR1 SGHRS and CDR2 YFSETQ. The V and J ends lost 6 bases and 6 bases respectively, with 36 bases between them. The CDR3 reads CASKDRDRGVASGILKTQYF. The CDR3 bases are TGCGCCAGCAAGGACCGGGACAGGGGTGTAGCTAGCGGGATATTGAAGACCCAGTACTTC.